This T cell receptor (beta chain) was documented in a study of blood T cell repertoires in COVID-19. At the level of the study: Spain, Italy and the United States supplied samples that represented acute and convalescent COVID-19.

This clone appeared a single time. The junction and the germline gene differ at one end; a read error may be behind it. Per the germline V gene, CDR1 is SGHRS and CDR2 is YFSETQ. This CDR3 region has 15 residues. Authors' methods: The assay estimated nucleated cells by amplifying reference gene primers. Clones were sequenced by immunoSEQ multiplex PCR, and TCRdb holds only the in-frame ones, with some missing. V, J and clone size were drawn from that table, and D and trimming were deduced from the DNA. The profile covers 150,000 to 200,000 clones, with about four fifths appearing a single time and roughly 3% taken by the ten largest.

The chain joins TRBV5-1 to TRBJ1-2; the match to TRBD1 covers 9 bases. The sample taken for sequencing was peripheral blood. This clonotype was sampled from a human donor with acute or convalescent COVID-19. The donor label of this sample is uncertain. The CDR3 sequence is CASSLGTGSNYGYTF. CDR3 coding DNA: TGCGCCAGCAGTTTGGGGACAGGGTCGAACTATGGCTACACCTTC.